The clone carrying this TCR beta chain was seen just once. Its cognate antigen is unknown. The source of the sample is a study of cytomegalovirus exposure and HLA in healthy donors. Study-level findings and limits: Previously analyzed data showed that most TCR beta V segments were productive at a frequency of about 87% or about 30%. Common viral pathogens (according to a later analysis) appeared linked to several of the most significant clusters. TCR beta sequences reportedly predicted most subjects' HLA-A and HLA-B alleles accurately. It was reportedly the case that the classifier diagnosed cytomegalovirus status with high specificity and sensitivity.

PCR primers comprised 60 Vbeta and 13 Jbeta primers. Method: immunoSEQ multiplex PCR; TCRdb's copy keeps in-frame clones and lacks some. The data show some 150,000 clones, about three quarters seen once. CDR1 and CDR2 (germline): SGHRS, YFSETQ. CDR3 length: 16 residues. After removal of 0 bases from V and 8 bases from J, the junction contained 8 bases not matched to a gene. The rearrangement links TRBV5-1 to TRBJ1-1, with 12 bases fitting TRBD1. The specimen was PBMCs. The TCR sequence derives from a male donor in good health and CMV-seronegative. In DNA, the CDR3 is TGCGCCAGCAGCTTGGCTCCGGGACAGGGGGCTCTCGAAGCTTTCTTT. This codes for CASSLAPGQGALEAFF. Full variable domain (missing parts from reference TRBV5-1 and TRBJ1-1): KAGVTQTPRYLIKTRGQQVTLSCSPISGHRSVSWYQQTPGQGLQFLFEYFSETQRNKGNFPGRFSGRQFSNSRSEMNVSTLELGDSALYLCASSLAPGQGALEAFFGQGTRLTVV.